The clone carrying this T cell receptor (beta chain) came up many times. Antigen: not known. Patients were all untreated before their thyroid surgery. These data come from a study of metastatic and nonmetastatic thyroid tumors. Study summary: Repertoires of blood and of tissue (tumor or nodule) from malignant and benign thyroid patients were compared. The study, taken as a whole, reports: For both blood and tumor, malignant thyroid tumors reportedly showed significantly higher TCR beta diversity than benign nodules did.

In the authors' workflow: The study took CDR3 differences across clinicopathological groups and made a distant-metastasis classifier for papillary thyroid cancer from them. TCRdb re-clonotyped the PCR reads through MiXCR. TCRdb's processing, not the authors' own work, is the source of the V and J calls. Among roughly 71,000 clones listed, roughly 18% were seen once. This CDR3 has 15 residues. From germline, CDR1 is LNHDA and CDR2 SQIVND (reference sequence). V dropped 4 bases and J dropped 5 bases, with 16 bases sitting between them. Sequencing was performed on blood. The TCR sequence derives from a female donor with papillary thyroid cancer or a benign thyroid nodule (not recorded which). Some clones in this sample may be carry-over from other donors' samples. The rearrangement uses TRBV19 and TRBJ2-3; a possible D gene is TRBD1 (6 bases). The CDR3 DNA sequence: TGTGCCAGTAGTACGACAGGTAGATTGGTAGATACGCAGTATTTT. It translates to CASSTTGRLVDTQYF. Combining the CDR3 with reference TRBV19 and TRBJ2-3 gives the whole variable domain DGGITQSPKYLFRKEGQNVTLSCEQNLNHDAMYWYRQDPGQGLRLIYYSQIVNDFQKGDIAEGYSVSREKKESFPLTVTSAQKNPTAFYLCASSTTGRLVDTQYFGPGTRLTVL.